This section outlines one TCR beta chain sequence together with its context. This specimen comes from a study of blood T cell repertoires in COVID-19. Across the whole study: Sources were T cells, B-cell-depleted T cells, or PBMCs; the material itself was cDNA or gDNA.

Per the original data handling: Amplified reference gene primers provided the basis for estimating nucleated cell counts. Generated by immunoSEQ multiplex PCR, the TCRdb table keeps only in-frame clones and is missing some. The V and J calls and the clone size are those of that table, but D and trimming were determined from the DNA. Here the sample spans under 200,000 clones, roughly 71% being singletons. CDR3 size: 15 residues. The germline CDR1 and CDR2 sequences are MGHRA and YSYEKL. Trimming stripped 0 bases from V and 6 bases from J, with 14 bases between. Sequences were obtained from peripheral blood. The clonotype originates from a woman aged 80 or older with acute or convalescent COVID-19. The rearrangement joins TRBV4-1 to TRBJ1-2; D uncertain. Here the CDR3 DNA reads TGCGCCAGCAGCCAAGATGCCAGTAAGAGGAATGGCTACACCTTC. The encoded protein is CASSQDASKRNGYTF.